Listed here are 27 T cell receptor beta chains from one sample, sequenced in a study of cytomegalovirus exposure and HLA in healthy donors. Here immunoSEQ multiplex PCR was the method, and the copy in TCRdb shows in-frame clones only, minus some. The table includes approximately 150,000 clones, around 90% detected once. The sample taken for sequencing was PBMCs. These receptor sequences come from a man aged 18 to 35 in good health and CMV-seropositive.

This CDR3 reads CASSYSGQGHTGELFF. The CDR3 DNA follows: TGTGCCAGCAGTTACTCGGGACAGGGACACACCGGGGAGCTGTTTTTT. The V call is TRBV6-5, the J call TRBJ2-2; 9 bases map to TRBD1. The CDR3 is made up of 16 amino acids. The germline gives CDR1 MNHEY, CDR2 SVGAGI. The J segment lost 3 bases and the V segment lost 0 bases, leaving 2 bases of the junction unmatched.

The genes are TRBV25-1 and TRBJ2-7; 9 bases fit TRBD1. The junction had 1 base not matched to a gene; V was cut back by 7 bases and J by 3 bases. Germline CDR1 and CDR2: MGHDK and SYGVNS. This CDR3 spans 12 amino acids. The CDR3 DNA sequence: TGTGCCAGCACGGACAGGGGCTACGAGCAGTACTTC. Translating it yields CASTDRGYEQYF.

The rearrangement joins TRBV30 to TRBJ2-4, with D possibly being TRBD2 (5 bases). This CDR3 spans 12 amino acids. Trimming removed 2 bases at V and 7 bases at J, with 9 bases between. The germline V gene encodes CDR1 GTSNPN and CDR2 SVGIG (reference sequence). Written as DNA, the CDR3 is TGTGCCTGGAGTTTGGAGGAGAACATTCAGTACTTC. The encoded protein is CAWSLEENIQYF.

The chain combines TRBV27 with TRBJ2-3; 8 bases line up with TRBD2. Germline-derived CDR1 and CDR2 are MNHEY and SMNVEV (reference sequence). There are 16 residues in the CDR3. Trimming took 5 bases from V and 5 from J; bases not matched to a gene: 12. CDR3 loop: CASSPGWVAGRDTQYF. CDR3 sequence (DNA): TGTGCCAGCAGTCCCGGATGGGTAGCGGGGCGAGATACGCAGTATTTT.

This rearrangement joins TRBV19 to TRBJ2-3, with 8 bases lining up with TRBD2. The V segment lost 5 bases and the J segment 0 bases; nucleotides outside the gene matches: 7. The germline V gene encodes CDR1 LNHDA and CDR2 SQIVND (reference sequence). There are 16 residues in the CDR3. Here the CDR3 DNA reads TGTGCCAGTAGTCACCCCAGCGGGGGCAGCACAGATACGCAGTATTTT. The encoded protein is CASSHPSGGSTDTQYF.

The rearrangement uses TRBV18 and TRBJ2-7, with 7 bases that match TRBD2. The CDR3 runs to 14 residues. V was clipped by 4 bases and J by 6 bases; unmatched bases: 9. The germline CDR1 and CDR2 sequences are KGHSH and LQKENI. CDR3 residues: CASSRDSSGGEQYF. DNA of the CDR3: TGTGCCAGCTCACGGGACTCCTCGGGGGGCGAGCAGTACTTC.

The chain employs TRBV13 and TRBJ2-1; 12 nucleotides agree with TRBD2. Germline CDR1 PRHDT, CDR2 FYEKMQ (reference sequence). The length of the CDR3 is 15 residues. V lost 2 bases to trimming and J lost 7 bases; unmatched junction nucleotides: 3. The chain's CDR3 is CASSLLAGGRNEQFF. Written as DNA, the CDR3 is TGTGCCAGCAGCTTACTAGCGGGAGGGAGGAATGAGCAGTTCTTC.

V usage is TRBV7-9 and J usage is TRBJ1-1; weak D call: TRBD1 (5 bases). Germline V gives CDR1 SEHNR, CDR2 FQNEAQ (reference sequence). This CDR3 has 15 amino acids. Trimming took 6 bases from V and 4 from J, leaving 18 bases between them. The chain's CDR3 is CASRHSGEGFTEAFF. In DNA form, the CDR3 reads TGTGCCAGCAGGCATTCGGGGGAAGGGTTCACTGAAGCTTTCTTT.

This clone was observed a single time. J is TRBJ2-3 and V is TRBV7-6, with D perhaps TRBD1 (6 bases). The CDR3 has 17 residues. Trimming removed 3 bases from V and 5 bases from J, with 21 bases in between. Per germline, CDR1 SGHVS and CDR2 FNYEAQ. The CDR3 DNA sequence: TGTGCCAGCAGCTTCGGGAAAGGACAGCGCCTACGAGATACGCAGTATTTT. Its protein product is CASSFGKGQRLRDTQYF.

The rearrangement links TRBV7-6 to TRBJ1-4; D unresolved. Germline assignment: CDR1 SGHVS and CDR2 FNYEAQ. The CDR3 has 14 residues. V was pared by 2 bases and J by 4 bases, with 8 bases between. CDR3 residues: CASSLNRGNEKLFF. In DNA, the CDR3 is TGTGCCAGCAGCTTAAATCGGGGTAATGAAAAACTGTTTTTT. Full variable domain (outside the CDR3, taken from reference TRBV7-6 and TRBJ1-4): GAGVSQSPRYKVTKRGQDVALRCDPISGHVSLYWYRQALGQGPEFLTYFNYEAQQDKSGLPNDRFSAERPEGSISTLTIQRTEQRDSAMYRCASSLNRGNEKLFFGSGTQLSVL.

The chain carries TRBV5-4 and TRBJ2-7; D possibly corresponds to TRBD2 (5 bases). Germline V gene lookup returns CDR1 SGHNT and CDR2 YYREEE (reference sequence). Between the trimmed V and J ends, which lost 4 bases and 0 bases, there was a span of 14 bases. CDR3 size: 15 residues. The CDR3 is CASSPKRSSSYEQYF. As DNA, the CDR3 is TGTGCCAGCAGCCCGAAGCGGAGCAGCTCCTACGAGCAGTACTTC.

This clone was seen only once. The gene calls are TRBV5-6 and TRBJ1-2, with D maybe TRBD1 (5 bases). Germline CDR1 reads SGHDT; CDR2 reads YYEEEE. V lost 2 bases to trimming and J lost 4 bases, with 12 bases between them. The CDR3 totals 14 residues. CDR3 residues: CASSLGVTFYGYTF. In nucleotides, the CDR3 is TGTGCCAGCAGCTTAGGGGTCACCTTCTATGGCTACACCTTC.

Only a few counts were recorded for this clone. The chain has TRBV11-3 and TRBJ2-1; TRBD1 agrees at 8 bases. Germline V gives CDR1 SGHNT, CDR2 YENEEA. Trimming at V came to 3 bases and at J to 5 bases, leaving 6 bases not matched to a gene. The CDR3 has 15 amino acids. The CDR3, as DNA: TGTGCCAGCAGCTTCCGGACAGGGCTGGACAATGAGCAGTTCTTC. This encodes CASSFRTGLDNEQFF.

The chain uses TRBV4-2 and TRBJ2-7; 9 bases line up with TRBD1. Germline CDR1 LGHNA, CDR2 YNFKEQ. CDR3 length: 14 amino acids. The J segment lost 2 bases and the V segment lost 4 bases, leaving 3 bases of the junction unmatched. The CDR3 here is CASSPRQGAYEQYF. The CDR3 DNA reads as TGTGCCAGCAGCCCTCGACAGGGGGCCTACGAGCAGTACTTC.

The chain employs TRBV5-1 and TRBJ2-7, with D possibly TRBD2 on 6 matching bases. Deletions cut 4 bases from V and 2 bases from J, with 13 bases between. In germline, CDR1 is SGHRS, CDR2 YFSETQ. The length of the CDR3 is 14 residues. CDR3 nucleotide sequence: TGCGCCAGCAGCCGGGCCGGAGGGCCCTACGAGCAGTACTTC. This gives the protein CASSRAGGPYEQYF. Based on the CDR3 plus reference TRBV5-1 and TRBJ2-7, the full variable domain is KAGVTQTPRYLIKTRGQQVTLSCSPISGHRSVSWYQQTPGQGLQFLFEYFSETQRNKGNFPGRFSGRQFSNSRSEMNVSTLELGDSALYLCASSRAGGPYEQYFGPGTRLTVT.

The V call is TRBV20-1, the J call TRBJ1-1, with 8 bases aligning to TRBD1. This CDR3 has 11 residues. Germline values: CDR1 DFQATT, CDR2 SNEGSKA (reference sequence). The CDR3 DNA is TGCAGGGTACAGGGGGGGACTGAAGCTTTCTTT. Translation: CRVQGGTEAFF.

The rearrangement uses TRBV21-1 and TRBJ2-2; the D call TRBD1 from the table was never checked on the DNA. TRBV21-1 is described as a pseudogene. This CDR3 is 16 amino acids long. CDR3 in amino acids: CASSINRDRLTGELFF. CDR3 bases: TGTGCCAGCAGCATTAACCGGGACAGATTAACCGGGGAGCTGTTTTTT.

In this sample, this clone turned up a few times. V usage is TRBV5-1 and J usage is TRBJ1-2; a possible D gene is TRBD1 (5 bases). Trimming cost V 4 bases and J 4 bases, with 14 bases left between them. Per germline, CDR1 SGHRS and CDR2 YFSETQ. The CDR3 runs 14 residues. The CDR3: CASSDGTGGYGYTF. CDR3 nucleotide sequence: TGCGCCAGCAGCGACGGGACCGGGGGCTATGGCTACACCTTC.

The rearrangement uses TRBV7-6 and TRBJ2-2; 8 bases agree with TRBD2. This CDR3 contains 14 residues. Germline trimming cut 5 bases from V and 7 bases from J; bases unmatched to any gene: 6. Germline CDR1 SGHVS, CDR2 FNYEAQ. The CDR3 reads CASSQVAGYGELFF. The CDR3 coding sequence is TGTGCCAGCAGCCAGGTAGCGGGGTACGGGGAGCTGTTTTTT.

The chain joins TRBV5-1 to TRBJ1-2; D is unclear. Per germline, CDR1 SGHRS and CDR2 YFSETQ. The CDR3 totals 13 residues. Trimming took 0 bases from V and 8 from J, leaving 11 bases between them. CDR3 amino acids: CASSLDGPLGYTF. The CDR3, as DNA: TGCGCCAGCAGCTTGGATGGCCCCCTGGGCTACACCTTC.

V usage is TRBV28 and J usage is TRBJ1-6; 9 bases agree with TRBD1. The germline V gene has CDR1 MDHEN and CDR2 SYDVKM. There are 15 residues in the CDR3. Unmatched junction bases numbered 13, after V lost 5 bases and J lost 14 bases. CDR3 sequence (DNA): TGTGCCAGCAGTACATCCGGGACAGGGTCGGAGGCCCTCCACTTT. Amino acids: CASSTSGTGSEALHF.

The rearrangement joins TRBV4-1 to TRBJ2-7; D might be TRBD2 (6 bases). Looked up from germline, CDR1 is MGHRA and CDR2 is YSYEKL. The CDR3 consists of 17 residues. Between the trimmed V and J ends, which lost 1 base and 3 bases, there was a span of 19 bases. This chain's CDR3 is CASSQGDFRREHYEQYF. CDR3 nucleotides: TGCGCCAGCAGCCAAGGAGATTTCCGGCGGGAACACTACGAGCAGTACTTC.

In this sample, this clone turned up a few times. The rearrangement uses TRBV6-6 and TRBJ1-2, with unresolved D. This CDR3 comprises 11 residues. V shed 8 bases and J shed 4 bases, with 8 bases lying between them. Germline assignment: CDR1 MNHNY and CDR2 SVGAGI (reference sequence). CDR3 sequence reads: CASFHSYGYTF. CDR3 DNA sequence: TGTGCCAGCTTTCACTCCTATGGCTACACCTTC.

The genes are TRBV11-2 and TRBJ2-7, with D uncertain. This CDR3 contains 14 residues. Germline V lookup: CDR1 SGHAT, CDR2 FQNNGV. Trimming took off 1 base at V and 3 bases at J, with 10 bases between the two ends. The CDR3 region has the DNA TGTGCCAGCAGCTTAGTGCCAGGTGTCTACGAGCAGTACTTC. This codes for CASSLVPGVYEQYF.

The chain joins TRBV5-5 to TRBJ1-1; D not resolved. Germline V gene sequence: CDR1 SGHKS, CDR2 YYEKEE (reference sequence). The V gene lost 4 bases and the J gene lost 0 bases, with 13 bases spanning the gap. The CDR3 is 15 amino acids. The CDR3 DNA sequence: TGTGCCAGCAGCGCGGTCCCGACGGTGAACACTGAAGCTTTCTTT. This translates into CASSAVPTVNTEAFF.

The rearrangement joins TRBV5-1 to TRBJ1-1, with 7 bases lining up with TRBD1. CDR3 size: 16 residues. V shed 0 bases, J shed 1 base, and the junction held 6 bases outside the gene matches. Per the germline V gene, CDR1 is SGHRS and CDR2 is YFSETQ. CDR3 amino acids: CASSLELGQTNTEAFF. The CDR3 DNA is TGCGCCAGCAGCTTGGAATTGGGACAGACGAACACTGAAGCTTTCTTT.

This sequence joins TRBV5-5 and TRBJ2-7; TRBD1 aligns across 7 bases. Per the germline V gene, CDR1 is SGHKS and CDR2 is YYEKEE (reference sequence). The CDR3 loop spans 13 amino acids. V shed 4 bases, J shed 7 bases, and the junction held 8 bases outside the gene matches. The chain's CDR3 is CASSLRTGREQYF. CDR3 nucleotide sequence: TGTGCCAGCAGCCTGCGGACAGGACGTGAGCAGTACTTC.